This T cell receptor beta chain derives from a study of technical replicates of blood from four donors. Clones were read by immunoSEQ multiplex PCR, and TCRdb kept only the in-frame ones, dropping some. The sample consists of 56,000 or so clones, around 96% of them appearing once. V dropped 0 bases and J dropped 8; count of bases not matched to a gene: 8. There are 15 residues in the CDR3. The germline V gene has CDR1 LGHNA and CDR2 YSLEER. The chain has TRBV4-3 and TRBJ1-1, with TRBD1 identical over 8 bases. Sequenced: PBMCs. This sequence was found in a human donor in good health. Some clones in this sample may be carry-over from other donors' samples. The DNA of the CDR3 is TGCGCCAGCAGCCAAGAAGGGCAGGGGGCGCCGGAAGCTTTCTTT. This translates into CASSQEGQGAPEAFF.